These 28 T cell receptor beta chains came from one sample sequenced in a study of a mutant IDH1 vaccine in newly diagnosed glioma. Time point noted: week 5, during vaccination. Vaccine doses each comprised 300 ug of mutant IDH1 20-mer peptide, with topical imiquimod. Profiled with immunoSEQ multiplex PCR; TCRdb holds only in-frame clones, not every one. The data hold some 27,000 clones, with 77% observed a single time. Antigen specificity for these receptors is unknown. The sequencing used PBMCs, collected from a glioma patient whose treatment included an IDH1 peptide vaccine. The receptor set was obtained from a middle-aged man with glioma.

The J gene is TRBJ2-3, the V gene TRBV11-3; 13 bases are a match to TRBD2. Germline CDR1 reads SGHNT; CDR2 reads YENEEA. With V trimmed by 4 bases and J by 8 bases, 3 bases remained unmatched. CDR3 length: 14 amino acids. The CDR3 bases are TGTGCCAGCAGCTCACTAGCGGGAGGGGGTACGCAGTATTTT. It encodes CASSSLAGGGTQYF.

The chain links TRBV7-9 to TRBJ2-7; TRBD2 matches 8 bases. Trimming took 4 bases from V and 4 from J; bases not matched to a gene: 6. CDR1 is SEHNR and CDR2 is FQNEAQ in the germline V gene (reference sequence). The CDR3 is 14 residues long. The chain's CDR3 is CASSSGAGAYEQYV. The DNA for the CDR3 is TGTGCCAGCAGCTCTGGAGCGGGAGCATACGAGCAGTACGTC.

This chain joins TRBV6-4 and TRBJ2-3, with TRBD1 as a possible D gene (7 bases). Germline CDR1 reads MRHNA; CDR2 reads SNTAGT. V was trimmed by 5 bases and J by 3 bases, leaving 15 bases between them. This CDR3 is 15 amino acids long. CDR3 in amino acids: CASSSQGRGTDTQYF. DNA for the CDR3: TGTGCCAGCAGTTCACAGGGGCGGGGTACAGATACGCAGTATTTT.

The J gene is TRBJ1-1, the V gene TRBV5-1; D unresolved. Germline V gives CDR1 SGHRS, CDR2 YFSETQ. The length of the CDR3 is 15 residues. The V end was cut by 4 bases, the J end by 2 bases, with 15 bases between. CDR3 sequence (DNA): TGCGCCAGCAGCAGCACCCAGAACACCAACACTGAAGCTTTCTTT. It encodes CASSSTQNTNTEAFF.

J is TRBJ2-7 and V is TRBV2; a weak D match, TRBD2 (5 bases). The germline V gene has CDR1 SNHLY and CDR2 FYNNEI. The CDR3 runs 11 residues. The V and J ends lost 4 bases and 11 bases respectively, with 12 bases between them. In DNA form, the CDR3 reads TGTGCCAGCAGTGTTCAGGAGGTGAAGTACGTC. As protein: CASSVQEVKYV.

This rearrangement joins TRBV10-3 to TRBJ1-2; no reliable D call. V was cut by 2 bases and J by 4 bases, with 17 bases left in between. The CDR3 is 16 residues long. Germline assignment: CDR1 ENHRY and CDR2 SYGVKD. CDR3 in amino acids: CAISEQESVEVYGYTF. Written as DNA, the CDR3 is TGTGCCATCAGTGAGCAGGAATCCGTTGAGGTCTATGGCTACACCTTC.

The rearrangement uses TRBV18 and TRBJ1-2; 7 nucleotides align to TRBD1. Germline CDR1 KGHSH, CDR2 LQKENI. CDR3 length: 16 residues. V shed 1 base and J 6 bases; nucleotides not matched to a gene: 11. The CDR3 spells CASSPLEGGAKDGYTF. CDR3 coding DNA: TGTGCCAGCTCACCACTGGAAGGGGGCGCTAAGGATGGCTACACCTTC.

This chain links TRBV19 with TRBJ2-1; D is unresolved. This CDR3 spans 13 amino acids. Germline V gene data show CDR1 as LNHDA and CDR2 as SQIVND (reference sequence). V was trimmed by 1 base and J by 8 bases, leaving 9 bases between them. CDR3 residues: CASSIARADEQFF. The CDR3 DNA reads as TGTGCCAGTAGTATAGCGCGTGCGGATGAGCAGTTCTTC.

The chain links TRBV19 to TRBJ1-5, with D perhaps TRBD1 (5 bases). Trimming removed 6 bases from V and 3 bases from J, with 15 bases in between. The germline V gene encodes CDR1 LNHDA and CDR2 SQIVND (reference sequence). The CDR3 covers 15 residues. Here the CDR3 DNA reads TGTGCCAGTAGAGGAGACAGAAGGGACAATCAGCCCCAGCATTTT. Protein: CASRGDRRDNQPQHF.

The chain carries TRBV5-1 and TRBJ1-2, with D tentatively TRBD1 (6 bases). Germline V lookup: CDR1 SGHRS, CDR2 YFSETQ. The CDR3 consists of 17 residues. V was cut by 3 bases and J by 1 base, with 19 bases left in between. CDR3 coding DNA: TGCGCCAGCAGCTGGAACCCCGGACAGTACGATAACTATGGCTACACCTTC. Translation gives CASSWNPGQYDNYGYTF. Complete variable domain (other parts from reference TRBV5-1 and TRBJ1-2): KAGVTQTPRYLIKTRGQQVTLSCSPISGHRSVSWYQQTPGQGLQFLFEYFSETQRNKGNFPGRFSGRQFSNSRSEMNVSTLELGDSALYLCASSWNPGQYDNYGYTFGSGTRLTVV.

The J gene is TRBJ2-3, the V gene TRBV4-3, with D maybe TRBD2 (6 bases). V was cut by 3 bases and J by 5 bases, with 15 bases left in between. Looked up from germline, CDR1 is LGHNA and CDR2 is YSLEER. This CDR3 comprises 15 residues. The CDR3 loop is CASSQGDSTGDTQYF. The CDR3 coding sequence is TGCGCCAGCAGCCAGGGGGACTCGACGGGAGATACGCAGTATTTT.

The chain has TRBV5-5 and TRBJ1-3; 7 bases are a match to TRBD1. Germline CDR1 SGHKS, CDR2 YYEKEE (reference sequence). J gave up 4 bases and V 3 bases, and 7 bases lay outside the gene matches. There are 15 residues in the CDR3. CDR3 residues: CASSYLPGQGNTIYF. CDR3 coding DNA: TGTGCCAGCAGCTACTTACCGGGACAGGGAAACACCATATATTTT.

The chain couples TRBV11-2 to TRBJ2-3; 9 positions match TRBD1. Germline V gene data show CDR1 as SGHAT and CDR2 as FQNNGV. CDR3 length: 18 residues. Trimming at V came to 1 base and at J to 0 bases, leaving 8 bases not matched to a gene. The CDR3 bases are TGTGCCAGCAGCTTAGTATGGTTAGGGACAGGGAGCACAGATACGCAGTATTTT. Its protein is CASSLVWLGTGSTDTQYF. The full variable domain, rest sourced from reference TRBV11-2 and TRBJ2-3, is EAGVAQSPRYKIIEKRQSVAFWCNPISGHATLYWYQQILGQGPKLLIQFQNNGVVDDSQLPKDRFSAERLKGVDSTLKIQPAKLEDSAVYLCASSLVWLGTGSTDTQYFGPGTRLTVL.

The gene calls are TRBV15 and TRBJ1-2; 8 bases match TRBD1. Per germline, CDR1 LNHNV and CDR2 YYDKDF (reference sequence). Germline trimming cut 0 bases from V and 7 bases from J; bases unmatched to any gene: 10. The CDR3 sequence is 16 residues long. CDR3 in DNA: TGTGCCACCAGCAGAGATAGAGACGACAGGGGAAGTGGCTACACCTTC. This gives the protein CATSRDRDDRGSGYTF.

The rearrangement uses TRBV30 and TRBJ2-2; D is ambiguous. Per germline, CDR1 GTSNPN and CDR2 SVGIG (reference sequence). There are 15 residues in the CDR3. V dropped 4 bases and J dropped 5 bases, with 17 bases sitting between them. CDR3 sequence (DNA): TGTGCCTGGAAATTGGCGGCCGGGCTAACCGGGGAGCTGTTTTTT. Translated, it gives CAWKLAAGLTGELFF.

J is TRBJ2-1 and V is TRBV5-4, with a tentative D call TRBD2 (6 bases). This CDR3 comprises 16 residues. Trimming removed 2 bases from V and 0 bases from J, with 12 bases in between. Per the germline V gene, CDR1 is SGHNT and CDR2 is YYREEE (reference sequence). CDR3 DNA: TGTGCCAGCAGCTTCGGCCGGGACTCCTCCTACAATGAGCAGTTCTTC. This translates into CASSFGRDSSYNEQFF.

Turning to this clone: In the same sample, other DNA sequences code for this CDR3. V is TRBV19 and J is TRBJ1-1, with D hard to call. The V gene lost 1 base and the J gene lost 1 base, with 7 bases spanning the gap. In germline, CDR1 is LNHDA, CDR2 SQIVND (reference sequence). The CDR3 length is 14 residues. The CDR3: CASSIGTANTEAFF. Here the CDR3 DNA reads TGTGCCAGTAGTATAGGGACTGCGAACACTGAAGCTTTCTTT.

The chain is built from TRBV2 and TRBJ2-3, with TRBD2 matching over 8 bases. The germline gives CDR1 SNHLY, CDR2 FYNNEI. The CDR3 is made up of 15 amino acids. V lost 7 bases and J lost 0; bases outside the gene matches: 6. The CDR3, as DNA: TGTGCCAGCACTACTAGCGGCGGTAGCACAGATACGCAGTATTTT. The encoded protein is CASTTSGGSTDTQYF.

This sequence joins TRBV6-1 and TRBJ2-4, with 11 bases lining up with TRBD1. Germline loops: CDR1 MNHNS, CDR2 SASEGT. V dropped 6 bases and J dropped 7; count of bases not matched to a gene: 8. The CDR3 spans 15 residues. In nucleotides, the CDR3 is TGTGCCAGCAGCCCTGGACAGGGGGCCGGGAACATTCAGTACTTC. Translating gives CASSPGQGAGNIQYF.

This clone occurred a few times. The chain couples TRBV25-1 to TRBJ1-1, with D possibly being TRBD1 (5 bases). The germline CDR1 and CDR2 sequences are MGHDK and SYGVNS. CDR3 size: 16 residues. V was pared by 4 bases and J by 1 base, with 16 bases between. CDR3 sequence reads: CASSGGYGQGNTEAFF. The CDR3, as DNA: TGTGCCAGCAGTGGGGGGTATGGGCAGGGGAACACTGAAGCTTTCTTT.

The chain carries TRBV7-2 and TRBJ1-3; 11 nucleotides agree with TRBD1. The CDR3 totals 17 residues. V shed 5 bases, J shed 4 bases, and the junction held 10 bases outside the gene matches. Germline CDR1 is SGHTA and CDR2 is FQGNSA. In nucleotides, the CDR3 is TGTGCCAGCAGCCGTTCTCTGGGACAGGGGGGCGGAAACACCATATATTTT. Protein: CASSRSLGQGGGNTIYF.

This clone came up a few times. The V gene is TRBV7-2, the J gene TRBJ2-3, with 10 bases lining up with TRBD1. CDR1 and CDR2 from the germline V gene are SGHTA and FQGNSA. CDR3 length equals 17 residues. The junction had 10 bases not matched to a gene; V was cut back by 6 bases and J by 1 base. CDR3 in DNA: TGTGCCAGCAGACCGGGACAGGGGAGTAGCGGCACAGATACGCAGTATTTT. Translating gives CASRPGQGSSGTDTQYF.

This clone appeared a single time. The CDR3 bases are TGTGCCAGCAGCTCCGGGTTTAGGAGCAATACTGAAGCTTTCTTT. Translating gives CASSSGFRSNTEAFF. The V call is TRBV11-2, the J call TRBJ1-1, with D hard to call. Germline-derived CDR1 and CDR2 are SGHAT and FQNNGV. Trimming removed 4 bases from V and 5 bases from J, with 17 bases in between. This CDR3 region has 15 residues.

The genes are TRBV7-2 and TRBJ2-3, with D possibly matching TRBD2 (5 bases). The CDR3 has 15 residues. CDR1 is SGHTA, CDR2 FQGNSA, per germline. V was clipped by 3 bases and J by 2 bases, with 12 bases between them. The CDR3 region is CASSFPTSHTDTQYF. CDR3 nucleotide sequence: TGTGCCAGCAGCTTCCCCACTAGTCACACAGATACGCAGTATTTT. Full variable domain (missing parts from reference TRBV7-2 and TRBJ2-3): GAGVSQSPSNKVTEKGKDVELRCDPISGHTALYWYRQSLGQGLEFLIYFQGNSAPDKSGLPSDRFSAERTGGSVSTLTIQRTQQEDSAVYLCASSFPTSHTDTQYFGPGTRLTVL.

The chain combines TRBV7-9 with TRBJ1-1; no definite D call. From germline, CDR1 is SEHNR and CDR2 FQNEAQ (reference sequence). Trimming pared 1 base from V and 5 bases from J, leaving 8 bases between. The CDR3 runs to 13 residues. The DNA of the CDR3 is TGTGCCAGCAGCTTAGGTTTGACGACTGAAGCTTTCTTT. Translating gives CASSLGLTTEAFF.

This clone has a handful of counts. V usage is TRBV2 and J usage is TRBJ1-5; D remains ambiguous. CDR3 length: 13 residues. CDR1 SNHLY and CDR2 FYNNEI come from the germline V gene. V gave up 6 bases and J gave up 7 bases, with 13 bases separating them. In DNA, the CDR3 is TGTGCCAGCAGCTTAGAGGGTGACCAGCCCCAGCATTTT. Amino acid sequence: CASSLEGDQPQHF.

V usage is TRBV19 and J usage is TRBJ2-5; D is possibly TRBD1 or TRBD2 (5 bases each). V dropped 6 bases and J dropped 4 bases, with 18 bases sitting between them. The CDR3 covers 15 residues. Germline assignment: CDR1 LNHDA and CDR2 SQIVND (reference sequence). The CDR3 coding sequence is TGTGCCAGTAGCCGGGACCTCGGAGAGGGAGAGACCCAGTACTTC. This translates into CASSRDLGEGETQYF.

This chain connects TRBV4-1 to TRBJ2-5; no firm D call. The germline V gene has CDR1 MGHRA and CDR2 YSYEKL. V lost 5 bases to trimming and J lost 4 bases, with 11 bases between them. There are 13 residues in the CDR3. This chain's CDR3 is CASSMLIGETQYF. As DNA, the CDR3 is TGCGCCAGCAGCATGTTAATTGGAGAGACCCAGTACTTC.